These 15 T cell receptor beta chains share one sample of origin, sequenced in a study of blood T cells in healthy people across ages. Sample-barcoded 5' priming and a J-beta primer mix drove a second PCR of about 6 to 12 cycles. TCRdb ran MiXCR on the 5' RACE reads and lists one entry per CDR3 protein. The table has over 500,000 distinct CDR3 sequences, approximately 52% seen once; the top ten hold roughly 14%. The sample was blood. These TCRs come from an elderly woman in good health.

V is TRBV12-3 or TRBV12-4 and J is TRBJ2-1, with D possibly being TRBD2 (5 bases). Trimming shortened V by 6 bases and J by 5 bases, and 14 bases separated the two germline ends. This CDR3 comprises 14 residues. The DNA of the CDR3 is TGTGCCAGCAGGCCTCCGGGGTGGAACAATGAGCAGTTCTTC. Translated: CASRPPGWNNEQFF.

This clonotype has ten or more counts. In DNA, the CDR3 is TGTGCCAGCTCACCGGCCGGACAGGGAGGAAATCAGCCCCAGCATTTT. Residues: CASSPAGQGGNQPQHF. The chain links TRBV18 to TRBJ1-5; 8 nucleotides agree with TRBD1. Germline V gene data show CDR1 as KGHSH and CDR2 as LQKENI. J lost 4 bases, V lost 3 bases, and 8 bases had no gene match. The CDR3 has 16 residues. The full variable domain, in which reference TRBV18 and TRBJ1-5 provide the parts outside the CDR3, is NAGVMQNPRHLVRRRGQEARLRCSPMKGHSHVYWYRQLPEEGLKFMVYLQKENIIDESGMPKERFSAEFPKEGPSILRIQQVVRGDSAAYFCASSPAGQGGNQPQHFGDGTRLSIL.

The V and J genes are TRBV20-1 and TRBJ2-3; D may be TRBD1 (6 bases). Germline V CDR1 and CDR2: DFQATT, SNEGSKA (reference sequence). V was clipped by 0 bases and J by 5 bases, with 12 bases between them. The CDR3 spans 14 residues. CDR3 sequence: CSARDQLGGDTQYF. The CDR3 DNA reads TGCAGTGCTAGAGATCAACTAGGGGGAGATACGCAGTATTTT.

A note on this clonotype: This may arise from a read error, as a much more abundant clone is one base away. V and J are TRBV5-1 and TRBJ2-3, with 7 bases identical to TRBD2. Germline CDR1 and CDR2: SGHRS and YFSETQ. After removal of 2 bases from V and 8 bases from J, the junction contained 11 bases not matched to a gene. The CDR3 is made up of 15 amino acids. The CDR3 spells CASSFSGFAGTTQYF. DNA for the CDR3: TGCGCCAGCAGCTTTAGCGGGTTCGCCGGTACTACGCAGTATTTT.

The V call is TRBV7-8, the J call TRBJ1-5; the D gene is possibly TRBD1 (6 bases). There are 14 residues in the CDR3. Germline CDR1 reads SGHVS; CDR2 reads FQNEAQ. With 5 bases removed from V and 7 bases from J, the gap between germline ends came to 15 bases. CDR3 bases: TGTGCCAGCAGCCCCTACAGGGTTGGGCAGCCCCAGCATTTT. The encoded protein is CASSPYRVGQPQHF.

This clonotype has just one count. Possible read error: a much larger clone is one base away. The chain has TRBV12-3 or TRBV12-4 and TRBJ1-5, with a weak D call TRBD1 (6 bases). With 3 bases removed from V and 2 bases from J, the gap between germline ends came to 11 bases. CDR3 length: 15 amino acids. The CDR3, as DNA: TGTGCCAGCAGTTTGGGGGCGGATGGCAATCAGCCCCAGCATTTT. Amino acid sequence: CASSLGADGNQPQHF.

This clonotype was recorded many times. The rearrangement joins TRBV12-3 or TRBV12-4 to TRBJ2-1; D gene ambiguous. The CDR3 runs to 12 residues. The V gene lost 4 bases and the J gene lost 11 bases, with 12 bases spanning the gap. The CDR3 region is CASSSTVAKQFF. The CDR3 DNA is TGTGCCAGCAGTTCCACGGTTGCAAAGCAGTTCTTC.

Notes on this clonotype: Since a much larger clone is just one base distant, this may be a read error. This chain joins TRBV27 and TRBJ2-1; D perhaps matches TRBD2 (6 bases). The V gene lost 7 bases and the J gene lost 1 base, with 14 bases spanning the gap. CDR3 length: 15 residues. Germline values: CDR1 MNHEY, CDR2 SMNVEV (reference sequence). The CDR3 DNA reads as TGTGCCAGCAATTCCCCGACTAGATCCTACAATGAGCAGTTCTTC. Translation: CASNSPTRSYNEQFF.

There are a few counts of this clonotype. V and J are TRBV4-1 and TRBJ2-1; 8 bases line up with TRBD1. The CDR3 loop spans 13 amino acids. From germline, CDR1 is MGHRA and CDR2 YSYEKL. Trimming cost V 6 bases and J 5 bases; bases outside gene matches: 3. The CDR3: CASRRTGNNEQFF. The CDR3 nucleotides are TGCGCCAGCAGACGGACAGGGAACAATGAGCAGTTCTTC.

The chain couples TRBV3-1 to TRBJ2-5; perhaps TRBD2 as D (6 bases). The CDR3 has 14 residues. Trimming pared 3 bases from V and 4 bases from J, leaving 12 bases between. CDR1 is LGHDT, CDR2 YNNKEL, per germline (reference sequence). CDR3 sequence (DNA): TGTGCCAGCAGCCAGGGACTGCAAAGAGAGACCCAGTACTTC. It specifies CASSQGLQRETQYF.

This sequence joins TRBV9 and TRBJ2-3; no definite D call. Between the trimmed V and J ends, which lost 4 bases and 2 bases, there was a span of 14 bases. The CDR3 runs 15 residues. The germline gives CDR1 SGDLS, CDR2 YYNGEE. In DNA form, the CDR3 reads TGTGCCAGCAGCCCCGAGAAGATACTCACAGATACGCAGTATTTT. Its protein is CASSPEKILTDTQYF.

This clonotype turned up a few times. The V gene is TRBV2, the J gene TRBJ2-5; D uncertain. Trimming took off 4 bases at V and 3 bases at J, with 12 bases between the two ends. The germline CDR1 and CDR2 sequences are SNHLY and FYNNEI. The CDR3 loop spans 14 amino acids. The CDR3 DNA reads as TGTGCCAGCAGTGTCGTAAGGGCGGAAGAGACCCAGTACTTC. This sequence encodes CASSVVRAEETQYF.

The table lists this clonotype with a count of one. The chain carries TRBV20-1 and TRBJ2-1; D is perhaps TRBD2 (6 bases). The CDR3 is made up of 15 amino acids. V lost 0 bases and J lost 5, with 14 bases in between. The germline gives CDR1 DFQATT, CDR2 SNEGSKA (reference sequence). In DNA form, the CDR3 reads TGCAGTGCTAGAGATGGTAGCGGTAGAAACAATGAGCAGTTCTTC. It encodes CSARDGSGRNNEQFF.

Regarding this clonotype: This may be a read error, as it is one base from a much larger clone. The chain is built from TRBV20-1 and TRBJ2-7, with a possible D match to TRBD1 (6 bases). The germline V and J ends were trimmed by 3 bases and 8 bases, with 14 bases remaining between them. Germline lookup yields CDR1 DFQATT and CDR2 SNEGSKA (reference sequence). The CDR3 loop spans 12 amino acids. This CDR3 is CSARAGVHKQYF. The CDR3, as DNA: TGCAGTGCTAGGGCAGGGGTCCACAAGCAGTACTTC.

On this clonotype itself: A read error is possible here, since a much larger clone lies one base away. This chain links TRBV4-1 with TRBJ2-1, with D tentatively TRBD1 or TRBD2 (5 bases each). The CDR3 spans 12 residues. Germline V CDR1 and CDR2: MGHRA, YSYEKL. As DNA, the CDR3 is TGCGCCAGCGGCCAACCTGGGGGTCGGCAGTTCTTC. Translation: CASGQPGGRQFF.